Each of the 23 T cell receptor beta chains below was sequenced from the same sample in a study of cytomegalovirus exposure and HLA in healthy donors. This PCR relied on a set of 60 Vbeta primers and 13 Jbeta primers. Sequenced by immunoSEQ multiplex PCR; TCRdb stores in-frame clones only, minus some. The sample records over 150,000 clones, around four fifths being singletons. Sequences were obtained from PBMCs. All receptors come from an older woman in good health and CMV-seropositive.

CDR3 nucleotides: TGTGCCAGCAGCTCCTTCCTAGCGTACAATGAGCAGTTCTTC. Its translation: CASSSFLAYNEQFF. The V call is TRBV7-8, the J call TRBJ2-1; the D gene is possibly TRBD2 (6 bases). The V gene's germline CDR1 is SGHVS and CDR2 FQNEAQ. The V end lost 4 bases, the J end lost 4 bases, and 11 bases lay between the germline ends. The CDR3 sequence is 14 residues long.

This sequence joins TRBV20-1 and TRBJ1-1; possible D gene TRBD1, 6 bases. Trimming removed 5 bases at V and 6 bases at J, with 10 bases between. Germline CDR1 DFQATT, CDR2 SNEGSKA (reference sequence). The CDR3 has 11 amino acids. The CDR3 DNA sequence: TGCAGTGCTGCAGGGGAACCTGAAGCTTTCTTT. Translating gives CSAAGEPEAFF.

The chain recombines TRBV5-4 with TRBJ1-2, with D hard to call. V lost 4 bases, J lost 8 bases, and 15 bases lay in between. CDR1 is SGHNT, CDR2 YYREEE, per germline (reference sequence). This CDR3 has 13 amino acids. CDR3 sequence (DNA): TGTGCCAGCAGCCCGGACGAGGGTAGGGGCTACACCTTC. Its translation: CASSPDEGRGYTF.

With regard to this clone: The germline gene is not matched at one end of the junction; a read error may be the cause. This chain connects TRBV7-9 to TRBJ1-6; perhaps TRBD1 as D (6 bases). Per germline, CDR1 SEHNR and CDR2 FQNEAQ (reference sequence). This CDR3 is built from 17 residues. The CDR3 nucleotides are TGTTCCAGCAGCTGGGGGGGCCACTCCTCCTATAATTCACCCCTCCACTTT. Encoded protein: CSSSWGGHSSYNSPLHF.

This chain uses TRBV27 with TRBJ1-1, with TRBD1 matching over 8 bases. The CDR3 extends over 13 amino acids. Germline V CDR1 and CDR2: MNHEY, SMNVEV (reference sequence). With 6 bases clipped from V and 4 bases from J, the junction kept 4 bases outside the gene matches. The CDR3 protein is CASRDRAFTEAFF. The CDR3 DNA sequence: TGTGCCAGCAGGGACAGGGCGTTCACTGAAGCTTTCTTT.

The chain employs TRBV9 and TRBJ2-1; 8 bases are shared with TRBD2. V shed 7 bases and J 5 bases; nucleotides not matched to a gene: 8. The CDR3 loop spans 14 amino acids. Looked up from germline, CDR1 is SGDLS and CDR2 is YYNGEE. The CDR3, as DNA: TGTGCCAGCGGGGAGCGGGAGAGGAACAATGAGCAGTTCTTC. Its protein is CASGERERNNEQFF.

CDR3 bases: TGCGCCAGCAGCTCCCTAGCGGGAGGGACAAGAGGGGCCAACGTCCTGACTTTC. Translating gives CASSSLAGGTRGANVLTF. This sequence joins TRBV5-1 and TRBJ2-6; the match to TRBD2 covers 12 bases. Germline values: CDR1 SGHRS, CDR2 YFSETQ. Trimming took 3 bases from V and 4 from J; bases not matched to a gene: 8. This CDR3 has 18 residues. The whole variable domain, filled in from reference TRBV5-1 and TRBJ2-6, reads KAGVTQTPRYLIKTRGQQVTLSCSPISGHRSVSWYQQTPGQGLQFLFEYFSETQRNKGNFPGRFSGRQFSNSRSEMNVSTLELGDSALYLCASSSLAGGTRGANVLTFGAGSRLTVL.

This clone was seen only a few times. The junction does not match germline at one end; this may be a read error. The chain combines TRBV18 with TRBJ2-6; the match to TRBD1 covers 7 bases. The germline gives CDR1 KGHSH, CDR2 LQKENI. The CDR3 has 15 amino acids. The chain's CDR3 is CASSRDSSGANGLTF. The CDR3 DNA sequence: TGTGCCAGCTCAAGGGACAGCTCTGGGGCCAACGGCCTGACTTTC.

V usage is TRBV7-3 and J usage is TRBJ1-2, with D perhaps matching TRBD1 (6 bases). Trimming took off 5 bases at V and 7 bases at J, with 17 bases between the two ends. The length of the CDR3 is 14 residues. The germline CDR1 and CDR2 sequences are SGHTA and FQGTGA. CDR3 sequence reads: CASSPHQGGGGYTF. CDR3 nucleotides: TGTGCCAGCAGCCCCCACCAGGGAGGGGGTGGCTACACCTTC.

The V and J genes are TRBV28 and TRBJ2-7; 8 bases are shared with TRBD1. Germline assignment: CDR1 MDHEN and CDR2 SYDVKM. With V trimmed by 4 bases and J by 1 base, 6 bases remained unmatched. The CDR3 loop spans 15 amino acids. CDR3: CASSSPGTGSYEQYF. For the CDR3, the DNA is TGTGCCAGCAGTTCCCCCGGGACAGGATCCTACGAGCAGTACTTC.

On this clone itself: At one end, the junction sequence differs from germline, possibly due to a read error. The V gene is TRBV7-9, the J gene TRBJ1-5; TRBD1 matches at 10 bases. Germline lookup yields CDR1 SEHNR and CDR2 FQNEAQ (reference sequence). The CDR3 consists of 15 residues. The CDR3 sequence is CSSSTGTGDNQPQHF. CDR3 sequence (DNA): TGTTCCAGCAGCACCGGGACAGGGGATAATCAGCCCCAGCATTTT. Based on the CDR3 plus reference TRBV7-9 and TRBJ1-5, the full variable domain is DTGVSQNPRHKITKRGQNVTFRCDPISEHNRLYWYRQTLGQGPEFLTYFQNEAQLEKSRLLSDRFSAERPKGSFSTLEIQRTEQGDSAMYLCSSSTGTGDNQPQHFGDGTRLSIL.

In regard to this clone: This sample includes further DNA sequences coding for the same CDR3. The V gene is TRBV18, the J gene TRBJ2-5, with D maybe TRBD2 (6 bases). Germline lookup yields CDR1 KGHSH and CDR2 LQKENI. V gave up 1 base and J gave up 2 bases, with 11 bases separating them. The CDR3 spans 15 residues. CDR3 residues: CASSPRLAVQETQYF. In DNA, the CDR3 is TGTGCCAGCTCACCACGATTAGCGGTGCAAGAGACCCAGTACTTC.

V and J are TRBV30 and TRBJ2-3, with 12 positions matching TRBD2. Unmatched junction bases numbered 8, after V lost 0 bases and J lost 4 bases. The CDR3 covers 17 residues. Germline CDR1 is GTSNPN and CDR2 is SVGIG (reference sequence). CDR3 DNA: TGTGCCTGGAGTGTCGGGGTATGGACTAGCGGGGCAGATACGCAGTATTTT. This sequence encodes CAWSVGVWTSGADTQYF.

This chain uses TRBV6-1 with TRBJ1-2; D gene uncertain. This CDR3 region has 13 residues. Trimming took 6 bases from V and 8 from J, leaving 16 bases between them. CDR1 and CDR2 from the germline V gene are MNHNS and SASEGT. The CDR3 reads CASRPDGLGGYTF. DNA for the CDR3: TGTGCCAGCAGACCCGACGGACTAGGCGGCTACACCTTC.

The chain joins TRBV5-1 to TRBJ1-6; TRBD1 matches 9 bases. The CDR3 is 14 residues long. The germline CDR1 and CDR2 sequences are SGHRS and YFSETQ. V shed 2 bases and J 10 bases; nucleotides not matched to a gene: 4. The CDR3 region has the DNA TGCGCCAGCAGCTTAGGGACAGGGTCATCACCCCTCCACTTT. It is translated as CASSLGTGSSPLHF.

V gene TRBV28 combines with J gene TRBJ1-4; no firm D call. Germline V gene lookup returns CDR1 MDHEN and CDR2 SYDVKM. The ends were cut back, 6 bases at V and 4 bases at J, with 9 bases in the middle. The CDR3 loop spans 13 amino acids. In DNA form, the CDR3 reads TGTGCCAGCAGATCACACAATAATGAAAAACTGTTTTTT. It encodes CASRSHNNEKLFF. The full variable domain, completed using reference TRBV28 and TRBJ1-4, is DVKVTQSSRYLVKRTGEKVFLECVQDMDHENMFWYRQDPGLGLRLIYFSYDVKMKEKGDIPEGYSVSREKKERFSLILESASTNQTSMYLCASRSHNNEKLFFGSGTQLSVL.

About this clone: The sample contains more than one DNA sequence encoding this CDR3. The V gene is TRBV5-6, the J gene TRBJ2-3; 7 bases are shared with TRBD1. V gave up 5 bases and J gave up 2 bases; unmatched junction bases: 5. The CDR3 has 14 residues. Germline CDR1 SGHDT, CDR2 YYEEEE. The CDR3 nucleotides are TGTGCCAGCAGTCGACAGGGAAACACAGATACGCAGTATTTT. Amino acids: CASSRQGNTDTQYF.

In regard to this clone: One end of the junction fails to match germline, which may point to a read error. The chain has TRBV15 and TRBJ2-4, with D maybe TRBD1 (6 bases). This CDR3 is built from 14 residues. Germline V gene sequence: CDR1 LNHNV, CDR2 YYDKDF (reference sequence). Written as DNA, the CDR3 is TGTGCCACCAGCGAACAGGGCGGCAAAAACAGTCAGTACTTC. Residues: CATSEQGGKNSQYF.

The chain links TRBV7-3 to TRBJ1-4, with 10 positions matching TRBD1. Germline V gene sequence: CDR1 SGHTA, CDR2 FQGTGA. V shed 4 bases and J 8 bases; nucleotides not matched to a gene: 7. The CDR3 runs to 15 residues. CDR3 in amino acids: CASSSGGTGAEKLFF. DNA for the CDR3: TGTGCCAGCAGCTCCGGTGGGACAGGGGCCGAAAAACTGTTTTTT.

J is TRBJ1-5 and V is TRBV19, with D unresolved. Germline CDR1 LNHDA, CDR2 SQIVND (reference sequence). The ends were cut back, 1 base at V and 3 bases at J, with 13 bases in the middle. There are 16 residues in the CDR3. In DNA, the CDR3 is TGTGCCAGTAGTATAGGAGGGATGGGAGTCAATCAGCCCCAGCATTTT. This gives the protein CASSIGGMGVNQPQHF.

This chain joins TRBV28 and TRBJ1-5; D gene unclear. This CDR3 has 16 residues. With 5 bases removed from V and 4 bases from J, the gap between germline ends came to 18 bases. Germline V gene sequence: CDR1 MDHEN, CDR2 SYDVKM. The CDR3 reads CASSLWAGLGNQPQHF. The CDR3 region has the DNA TGTGCCAGCAGTCTTTGGGCGGGGTTGGGGAATCAGCCCCAGCATTTT.

This chain connects TRBV5-5 to TRBJ2-7; maybe TRBD2 (6 bases). The CDR3 is made up of 16 amino acids. V was trimmed by 2 bases and J by 4 bases, leaving 19 bases between them. CDR1 SGHKS and CDR2 YYEKEE come from the germline V gene (reference sequence). Written as DNA, the CDR3 is TGTGCCAGCAGCTTAAAAAACTCGGGGGTTTTGTACGAGCAGTACTTC. Translating it yields CASSLKNSGVLYEQYF. The whole variable domain, remainder taken from reference TRBV5-5 and TRBJ2-7, is DAGVTQSPTHLIKTRGQQVTLRCSPISGHKSVSWYQQVLGQGPQFIFQYYEKEERGRGNFPDRFSARQFPNYSSELNVNALLLGDSALYLCASSLKNSGVLYEQYFGPGTRLTVT.

The V call is TRBV30, the J call TRBJ2-1; 8 bases map to TRBD1. CDR3 size: 13 residues. Trimming cost V 4 bases and J 9 bases; bases outside gene matches: 8. Germline V gene sequence: CDR1 GTSNPN, CDR2 SVGIG (reference sequence). The CDR3 region is CAWTRQGAGEQFF. In DNA form, the CDR3 reads TGTGCCTGGACTCGTCAGGGGGCAGGTGAGCAGTTCTTC.